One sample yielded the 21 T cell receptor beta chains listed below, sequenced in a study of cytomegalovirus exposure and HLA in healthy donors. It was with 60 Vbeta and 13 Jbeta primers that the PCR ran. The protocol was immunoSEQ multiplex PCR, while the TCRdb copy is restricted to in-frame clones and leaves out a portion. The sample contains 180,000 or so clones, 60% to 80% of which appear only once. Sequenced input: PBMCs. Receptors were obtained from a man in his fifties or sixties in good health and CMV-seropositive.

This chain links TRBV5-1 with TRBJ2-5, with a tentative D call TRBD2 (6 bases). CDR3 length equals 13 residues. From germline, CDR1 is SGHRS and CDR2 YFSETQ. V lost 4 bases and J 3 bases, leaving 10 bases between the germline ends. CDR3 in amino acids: CASSPRTKETQYF. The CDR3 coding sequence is TGCGCCAGCAGCCCCAGGACTAAAGAGACCCAGTACTTC.

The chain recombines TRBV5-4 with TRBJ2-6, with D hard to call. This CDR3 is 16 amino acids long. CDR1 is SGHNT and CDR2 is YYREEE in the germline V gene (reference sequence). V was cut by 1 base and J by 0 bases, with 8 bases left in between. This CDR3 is CASSLYGSSGANVLTF. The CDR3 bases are TGTGCCAGCAGCTTGTATGGCAGCTCTGGGGCCAACGTCCTGACTTTC.

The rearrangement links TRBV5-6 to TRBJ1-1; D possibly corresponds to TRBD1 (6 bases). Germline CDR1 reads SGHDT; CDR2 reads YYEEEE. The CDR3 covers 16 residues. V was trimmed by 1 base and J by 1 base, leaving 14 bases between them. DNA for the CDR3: TGTGCCAGCAGCTTGAACCACAGGGCCACGAACACTGAAGCTTTCTTT. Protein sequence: CASSLNHRATNTEAFF. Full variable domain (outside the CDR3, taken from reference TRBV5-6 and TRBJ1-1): DAGVTQSPTHLIKTRGQQVTLRCSPKSGHDTVSWYQQALGQGPQFIFQYYEEEERQRGNFPDRFSGHQFPNYSSELNVNALLLGDSALYLCASSLNHRATNTEAFFGQGTRLTVV.

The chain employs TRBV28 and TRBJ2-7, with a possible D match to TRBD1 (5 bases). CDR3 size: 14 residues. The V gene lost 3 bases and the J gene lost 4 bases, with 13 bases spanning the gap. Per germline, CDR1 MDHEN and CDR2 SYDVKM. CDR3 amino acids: CASSFYRTNYEQYF. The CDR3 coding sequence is TGTGCCAGCAGTTTCTACAGGACGAATTACGAGCAGTACTTC.

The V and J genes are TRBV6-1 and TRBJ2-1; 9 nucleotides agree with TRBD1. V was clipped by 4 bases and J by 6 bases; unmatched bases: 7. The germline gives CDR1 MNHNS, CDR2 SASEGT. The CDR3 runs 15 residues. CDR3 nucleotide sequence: TGTGCCAGCAGTGGACAGGGGGAGTTATCCAATGAGCAGTTCTTC. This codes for CASSGQGELSNEQFF.

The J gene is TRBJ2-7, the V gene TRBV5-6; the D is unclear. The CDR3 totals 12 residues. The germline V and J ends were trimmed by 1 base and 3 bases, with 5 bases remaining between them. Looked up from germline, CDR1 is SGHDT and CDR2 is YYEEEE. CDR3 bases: TGTGCCAGCAGCTTGAGGGACTACGAGCAGTACGTC. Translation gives CASSLRDYEQYV.

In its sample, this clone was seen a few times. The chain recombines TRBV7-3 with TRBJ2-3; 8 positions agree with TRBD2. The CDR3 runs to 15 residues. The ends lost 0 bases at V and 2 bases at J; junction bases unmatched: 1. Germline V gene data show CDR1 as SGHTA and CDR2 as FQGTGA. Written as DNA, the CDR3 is TGTGCCAGCAGCTTAACGGGACTAGTCACAGATACGCAGTATTTT. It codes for CASSLTGLVTDTQYF.

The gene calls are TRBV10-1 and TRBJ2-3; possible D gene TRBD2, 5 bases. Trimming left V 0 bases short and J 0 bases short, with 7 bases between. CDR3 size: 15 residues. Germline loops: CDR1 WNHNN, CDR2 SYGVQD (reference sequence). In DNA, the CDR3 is TGCGCCAGCAGTGAGTCGGGCGGGAGCACAGATACGCAGTATTTT. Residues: CASSESGGSTDTQYF.

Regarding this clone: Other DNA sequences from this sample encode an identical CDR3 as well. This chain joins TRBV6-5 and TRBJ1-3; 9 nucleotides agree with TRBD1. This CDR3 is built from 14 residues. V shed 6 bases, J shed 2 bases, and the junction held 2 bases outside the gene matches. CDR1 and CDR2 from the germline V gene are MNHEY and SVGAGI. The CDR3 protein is CASRRQGAGNTIYF. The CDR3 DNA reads TGTGCCAGCAGACGACAGGGGGCTGGAAACACCATATATTTT.

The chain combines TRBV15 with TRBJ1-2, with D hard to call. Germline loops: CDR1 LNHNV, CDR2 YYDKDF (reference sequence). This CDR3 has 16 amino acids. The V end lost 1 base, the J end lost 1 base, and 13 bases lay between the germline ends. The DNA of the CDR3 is TGTGCCACCAGCAGAGGTGGGCCGTCAGTTAACTATGGCTACACCTTC. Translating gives CATSRGGPSVNYGYTF. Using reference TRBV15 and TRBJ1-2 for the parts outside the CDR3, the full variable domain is DAMVIQNPRYQVTQFGKPVTLSCSQTLNHNVMYWYQQKSSQAPKLLFHYYDKDFNNEADTPDNFQSRRPNTSFCFLDIRSPGLGDTAMYLCATSRGGPSVNYGYTFGSGTRLTVV.

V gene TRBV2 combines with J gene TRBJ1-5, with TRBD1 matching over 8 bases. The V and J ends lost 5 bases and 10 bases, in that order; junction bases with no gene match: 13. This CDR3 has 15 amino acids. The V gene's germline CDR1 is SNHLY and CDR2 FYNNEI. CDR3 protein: CASSSGTGEVVPQHF. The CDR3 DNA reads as TGTGCCAGCAGTTCAGGGACAGGAGAGGTCGTCCCCCAGCATTTT.

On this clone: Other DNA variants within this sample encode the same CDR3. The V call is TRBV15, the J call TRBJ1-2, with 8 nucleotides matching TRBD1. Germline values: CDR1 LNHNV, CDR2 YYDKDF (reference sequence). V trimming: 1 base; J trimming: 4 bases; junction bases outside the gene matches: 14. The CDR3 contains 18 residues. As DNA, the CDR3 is TGTGCCACCAGCAGAGTCCCAGGGGGCACAAACGAACTCTATGGCTACACCTTC. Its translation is CATSRVPGGTNELYGYTF.

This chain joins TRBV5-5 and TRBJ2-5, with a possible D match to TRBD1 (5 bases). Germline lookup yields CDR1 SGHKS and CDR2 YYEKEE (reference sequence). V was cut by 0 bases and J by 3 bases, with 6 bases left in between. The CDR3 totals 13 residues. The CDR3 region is CASSLGQKETQYF. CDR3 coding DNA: TGTGCCAGCAGCTTGGGACAGAAAGAGACCCAGTACTTC.

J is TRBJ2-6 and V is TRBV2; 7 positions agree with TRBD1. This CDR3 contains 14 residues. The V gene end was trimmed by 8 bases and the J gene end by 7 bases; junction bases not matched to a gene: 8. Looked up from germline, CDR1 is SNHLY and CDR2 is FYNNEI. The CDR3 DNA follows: TGTGCCAGCCTCGCCGGGACAGCAGCCAACGTCCTGACTTTC. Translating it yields CASLAGTAANVLTF.

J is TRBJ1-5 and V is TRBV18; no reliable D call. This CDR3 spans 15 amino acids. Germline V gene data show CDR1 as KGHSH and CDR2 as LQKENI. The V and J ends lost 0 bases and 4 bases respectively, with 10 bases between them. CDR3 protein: CASSPPPFTNQPQHF. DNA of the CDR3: TGTGCCAGCTCACCACCCCCTTTCACTAATCAGCCCCAGCATTTT.

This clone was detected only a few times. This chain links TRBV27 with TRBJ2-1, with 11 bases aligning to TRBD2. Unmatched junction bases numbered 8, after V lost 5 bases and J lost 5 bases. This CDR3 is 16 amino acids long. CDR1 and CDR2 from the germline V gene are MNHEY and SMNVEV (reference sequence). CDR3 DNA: TGTGCCAGCAGTCGACGTAGCGGGGGGGCCAACAATGAGCAGTTCTTC. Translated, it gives CASSRRSGGANNEQFF.

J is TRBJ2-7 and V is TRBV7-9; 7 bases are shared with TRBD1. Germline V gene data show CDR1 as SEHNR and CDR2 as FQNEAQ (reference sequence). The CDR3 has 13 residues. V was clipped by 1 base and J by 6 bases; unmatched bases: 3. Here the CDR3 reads CASSLDDRVEQYV. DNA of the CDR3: TGTGCCAGCAGCTTAGACGACAGGGTCGAGCAGTACGTC.

CDR3 amino acids: CSVEKAGGGTEAFF. CDR3 in DNA: TGCAGCGTTGAAAAGGCAGGGGGCGGCACTGAAGCTTTCTTT. The chain employs TRBV29-1 and TRBJ1-1, with 8 bases fitting TRBD1. V dropped 2 bases and J dropped 4; count of bases not matched to a gene: 6. There are 14 residues in the CDR3. Germline values: CDR1 SQVTM, CDR2 ANQGSEA.

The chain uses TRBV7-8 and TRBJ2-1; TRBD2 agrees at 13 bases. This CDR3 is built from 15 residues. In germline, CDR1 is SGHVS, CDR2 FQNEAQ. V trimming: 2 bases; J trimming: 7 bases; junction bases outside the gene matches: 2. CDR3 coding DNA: TGTGCCAGCAGCTTACAACTAGCGGGGGGGAATGAGCAGTTCTTC. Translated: CASSLQLAGGNEQFF.

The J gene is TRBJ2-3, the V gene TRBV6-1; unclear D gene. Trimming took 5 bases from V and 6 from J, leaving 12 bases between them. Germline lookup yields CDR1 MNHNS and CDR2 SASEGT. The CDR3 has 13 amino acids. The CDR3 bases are TGTGCCAGCAGTATAGGTTCGAGGGATACGCAGTATTTT. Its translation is CASSIGSRDTQYF.

This chain's CDR3 is CAIRPGQGAEQYV. As DNA, the CDR3 is TGTGCCATCAGGCCGGGACAGGGGGCAGAGCAGTACGTC. The rearrangement uses TRBV10-3 and TRBJ2-7; 12 nucleotides line up with TRBD1. In germline, CDR1 is ENHRY, CDR2 SYGVKD. The CDR3 loop spans 13 amino acids. Losses at the gene ends were 6 bases for V and 7 bases for J; bases not matched to a gene: 4.